The 20 T cell receptor beta chains below all came from one sample that was sequenced in a study of blood T cell repertoires in COVID-19. The method was immunoSEQ multiplex PCR; TCRdb's version includes in-frame clones alone and lacks a portion of them. The sample holds more than 85,000 clones; about four fifths are singletons and the top ten take 15%. The material sequenced was peripheral blood. The receptor source for this set is a woman of 80 years or more with acute or convalescent COVID-19.

The genes are TRBV10-3 and TRBJ1-2; the D gene is possibly TRBD1 (6 bases). There are 14 residues in the CDR3. The ends were cut back, 4 bases at V and 1 base at J, with 10 bases in the middle. Germline CDR1 and CDR2: ENHRY and SYGVKD. DNA for the CDR3: TGTGCCATCAGTGCACCAGGGGTTAACTATGGCTACACCTTC. Translating gives CAISAPGVNYGYTF.

V is TRBV11-2 and J is TRBJ1-3; D is undetermined. Trimming shortened V by 5 bases and J by 0 bases, and 14 bases separated the two germline ends. The CDR3 sequence is 16 residues long. The V gene's germline CDR1 is SGHAT and CDR2 FQNNGV. CDR3 in DNA: TGTGCCAGCAGCCGGTATGACACTAGCTCTGGAAACACCATATATTTT. Translated, it gives CASSRYDTSSGNTIYF.

The chain couples TRBV4-3 to TRBJ2-2, with D maybe TRBD2 (6 bases). CDR1 LGHNA and CDR2 YSLEER come from the germline V gene. The length of the CDR3 is 16 residues. Trimming stripped 0 bases from V and 5 bases from J, with 13 bases between. CDR3 loop: CASSQEVGGWTGELFF. CDR3 bases: TGCGCCAGCAGCCAAGAGGTGGGAGGTTGGACCGGGGAGCTGTTTTTT.

The rearrangement joins TRBV12-3 or TRBV12-4 to TRBJ1-2; no definite D call. This CDR3 spans 13 amino acids. Trimming left V 5 bases short and J 1 base short, with 8 bases between. CDR3 sequence (DNA): TGTGCCAGCAGTCTCGAGTTTAACTATGGCTACACCTTC. Translated: CASSLEFNYGYTF.

The rearrangement links TRBV6-6 to TRBJ2-1, with 10 bases identical to TRBD1. The V segment lost 4 bases and the J segment 5 bases; nucleotides outside the gene matches: 5. The germline V gene encodes CDR1 MNHNY and CDR2 SVGAGI (reference sequence). The CDR3 is 15 amino acids. CDR3 DNA sequence: TGTGCCAGCAGTTCACCCGGGACAGGGGACAATGAGCAGTTCTTC. Protein sequence: CASSSPGTGDNEQFF.

A single count supports this clone. V and J are TRBV5-1 and TRBJ2-3, with 7 bases aligning to TRBD1. Per the germline V gene, CDR1 is SGHRS and CDR2 is YFSETQ. V gave up 4 bases and J gave up 6 bases; unmatched junction bases: 5. This CDR3 is built from 13 residues. The CDR3 DNA is TGCGCCAGCAGCCAGACAGGGTTTGATACGCAGTATTTT. Amino acids: CASSQTGFDTQYF.

The chain joins TRBV7-9 to TRBJ2-1, with TRBD2 identical over 12 bases. This CDR3 comprises 19 residues. V lost 4 bases to trimming and J lost 3 bases; unmatched junction nucleotides: 13. From germline, CDR1 is SEHNR and CDR2 FQNEAQ (reference sequence). The CDR3 DNA reads TGTGCCAGCAGCTCTCCCCGGACTAGCGGGATCTCGGACTACAATGAGCAGTTCTTC. It encodes CASSSPRTSGISDYNEQFF.

A few counts support this clone. The rearrangement links TRBV7-8 to TRBJ2-7, with 7 bases identical to TRBD1. The CDR3 covers 14 residues. Germline V lookup: CDR1 SGHVS, CDR2 FQNEAQ. The V gene end was trimmed by 4 bases and the J gene end by 3 bases; junction bases not matched to a gene: 6. The CDR3 loop reads CASSSTGVDYEQYF. DNA of the CDR3: TGTGCCAGCAGCTCTACAGGGGTGGACTACGAGCAGTACTTC.

The chain carries TRBV7-8 and TRBJ2-2; 9 positions agree with TRBD2. V lost 5 bases, J lost 5 bases, and 12 bases stayed unmatched. The CDR3 extends over 17 amino acids. Germline-derived CDR1 and CDR2 are SGHVS and FQNEAQ. The chain's CDR3 is CASSPLRAGGYTGELFF. DNA of the CDR3: TGTGCCAGCAGCCCACTCAGAGCGGGAGGATATACCGGGGAGCTGTTTTTT.

The rearrangement joins TRBV9 to TRBJ2-1; TRBD2 matches at 8 bases. Germline V gene data show CDR1 as SGDLS and CDR2 as YYNGEE. Trimming at V came to 0 bases and at J to 8 bases, leaving 7 bases not matched to a gene. The CDR3 totals 15 residues. The CDR3 DNA follows: TGTGCCAGCAGCGTAGCTGGGGCCGGGAGGGATGAGCAGTTCTTC. Protein: CASSVAGAGRDEQFF.

The chain couples TRBV29-1 to TRBJ2-1; D is perhaps TRBD2 (6 bases). The V gene's germline CDR1 is SQVTM and CDR2 ANQGSEA. Trimming shortened V by 4 bases and J by 3 bases, and 13 bases separated the two germline ends. This CDR3 region has 14 residues. Here the CDR3 reads CSVVVWGDYNEQFF. In DNA form, the CDR3 reads TGCAGCGTTGTAGTTTGGGGGGACTACAATGAGCAGTTCTTC.

The rearrangement joins TRBV28 to TRBJ2-3; 12 bases align to TRBD1. Losses at the gene ends were 6 bases for V and 6 bases for J; bases not matched to a gene: 10. This CDR3 region has 16 residues. Germline V gene sequence: CDR1 MDHEN, CDR2 SYDVKM. The CDR3 region has the DNA TGTGCCAGCAGGGTTACCGGGACAGGGGGCATTGATACGCAGTATTTT. It specifies CASRVTGTGGIDTQYF.

This chain links TRBV2 with TRBJ2-6; 7 bases agree with TRBD1. Germline V gene lookup returns CDR1 SNHLY and CDR2 FYNNEI. Trimming removed 6 bases from V and 2 bases from J; junction bases left unmatched: 1. CDR3 length equals 14 residues. The CDR3 loop is CASRRGPGANVLTF. In DNA form, the CDR3 reads TGTGCCAGCAGAAGGGGGCCTGGGGCCAACGTCCTGACTTTC.

The chain couples TRBV6-5 to TRBJ2-3, with 7 nucleotides matching TRBD1. The CDR3 is made up of 15 amino acids. Germline trimming cut 5 bases from V and 1 base from J; bases unmatched to any gene: 6. CDR1 is MNHEY and CDR2 is SVGAGI in the germline V gene. CDR3 in DNA: TGTGCCAGCAGTCCGACAGGGTTAGGCACAGATACGCAGTATTTT. The encoded protein is CASSPTGLGTDTQYF.

The table lists this clone with a count of one. The chain combines TRBV4-3 with TRBJ1-4; 7 bases agree with TRBD1. The germline V gene has CDR1 LGHNA and CDR2 YSLEER. The J segment lost 8 bases and the V segment lost 0 bases, leaving 6 bases of the junction unmatched. This CDR3 region has 15 residues. The CDR3 region is CASSQDGGTDEKLFF. The CDR3 nucleotides are TGCGCCAGCAGCCAAGATGGGGGGACAGACGAAAAACTGTTTTTT.

The chain uses TRBV5-4 and TRBJ2-1, with TRBD2 matching over 12 bases. Trimming at V came to 0 bases and at J to 10 bases, leaving 5 bases not matched to a gene. The germline V gene encodes CDR1 SGHNT and CDR2 YYREEE (reference sequence). The CDR3 is 15 amino acids. Here the CDR3 reads CASSLGLAGAGEQFF. CDR3 sequence (DNA): TGTGCCAGCAGCTTGGGACTAGCGGGAGCGGGGGAGCAGTTCTTC.

This rearrangement joins TRBV28 to TRBJ2-7; 7 bases agree with TRBD2. This CDR3 spans 13 amino acids. The germline CDR1 and CDR2 sequences are MDHEN and SYDVKM. Unmatched junction bases numbered 5, after V lost 6 bases and J lost 3 bases. The CDR3 here is CASSTPGGYEQYF. The CDR3 DNA follows: TGTGCCAGCAGCACACCGGGGGGCTACGAGCAGTACTTC. Combining the CDR3 with reference TRBV28 and TRBJ2-7 gives the whole variable domain DVKVTQSSRYLVKRTGEKVFLECVQDMDHENMFWYRQDPGLGLRLIYFSYDVKMKEKGDIPEGYSVSREKKERFSLILESASTNQTSMYLCASSTPGGYEQYFGPGTRLTVT.

The chain links TRBV24-1 to TRBJ2-1; TRBD2 matches 8 bases. Germline V gives CDR1 KGHDR, CDR2 SFDVKD. Germline trimming cut 4 bases from V and 4 bases from J; bases unmatched to any gene: 8. The CDR3 loop spans 16 amino acids. In nucleotides, the CDR3 is TGTGCCACCAGTGACGAGAGGGGACTAGAGTACAATGAGCAGTTCTTC. Residues: CATSDERGLEYNEQFF.

The chain combines TRBV5-1 with TRBJ2-3; D perhaps matches TRBD2 (6 bases). V gave up 4 bases and J gave up 5 bases, with 23 bases separating them. The CDR3 loop spans 17 amino acids. From germline, CDR1 is SGHRS and CDR2 YFSETQ. The CDR3 is CASSMGALALTRDTQYF. The CDR3 coding sequence is TGCGCCAGCAGCATGGGAGCGCTAGCGTTAACTCGAGATACGCAGTATTTT.

The chain joins TRBV27 to TRBJ2-7; TRBD2 might be the D (5 bases). CDR1 and CDR2 (germline): MNHEY, SMNVEV (reference sequence). The CDR3 is made up of 13 amino acids. Between the trimmed V and J ends, which lost 2 bases and 3 bases, there was a span of 8 bases. CDR3 protein: CASSLAADYEQYF. The DNA of the CDR3 is TGTGCCAGCAGTTTAGCAGCGGACTACGAGCAGTACTTC.